These 7 T cell receptor beta chains came from one sample sequenced in a study of CD8 T cells in ankylosing spondylitis. Whole-study results and caveats: Blood from ankylosing spondylitis patients appeared to carry a characteristic eight-variant TCR beta motif.

Their antigen targets remain unknown. TCRdb passed the 5' RACE reads through MiXCR, listing each CDR3 protein once. Of under 250,000 distinct CDR3 sequences in the sample, about 7% are singletons; the top ten hold over 12%. The sequencing sample was made of blood, either unsorted or a sorted T cell fraction (not recorded which). The source of these receptors is a male donor with ankylosing spondylitis.

This clonotype was seen ten or more times. The V call is TRBV5-1, the J call TRBJ2-7, with D possibly being TRBD2 (7 bases). Trimming cost V 6 bases and J 6 bases, with 16 bases left between them. This CDR3 region has 13 residues. The germline V gene encodes CDR1 SGHRS and CDR2 YFSETQ. CDR3 nucleotide sequence: TGCGCCAGCAACCATGGACTAGGGGGCGAGCAGTACTTC. Its protein product is CASNHGLGGEQYF.

Details on this clonotype: A much larger clone is a single base away; this may be a read error. The chain combines TRBV29-1 with TRBJ2-1; the match to TRBD2 covers 15 bases. The V segment lost 4 bases and the J segment 6 bases; nucleotides outside the gene matches: 7. CDR3 length: 16 amino acids. The V gene's germline CDR1 is SQVTM and CDR2 ANQGSEA. DNA for the CDR3: TGCAGCGTTGTCAGGACTAGCGGGAGGGAGAGCAATGAGCAGTTCTTC. As protein: CSVVRTSGRESNEQFF.

The J gene is TRBJ2-3, the V gene TRBV4-3; D gene uncertain. Per the germline V gene, CDR1 is LGHNA and CDR2 is YSLEER. V was pared by 0 bases and J by 2 bases, with 12 bases between. The length of the CDR3 is 16 residues. CDR3 region: CASSQDRAVTTDTQYF. The CDR3 nucleotides read TGCGCCAGCAGCCAAGATAGGGCGGTTACCACAGATACGCAGTATTTT.

This clonotype has more than one count but fewer than ten. The CDR3, as DNA: TGTGCCAGCAGCCCGGAGCGGGTGGTGAATACGCAGTATTTT. The encoded protein is CASSPERVVNTQYF. The rearrangement joins TRBV7-2 to TRBJ2-3; D might be TRBD2 (6 bases). The CDR3 totals 14 residues. Trimming took 5 bases from V and 7 from J, leaving 16 bases between them. Germline CDR1 is SGHTA and CDR2 is FQGNSA.

This clonotype was counted ten times or more. The chain joins TRBV29-1 to TRBJ1-1; TRBD1 is a possible D gene (5 bases). This CDR3 is built from 12 residues. The ends were cut back, 3 bases at V and 11 bases at J, with 16 bases in the middle. The germline CDR1 and CDR2 sequences are SQVTM and ANQGSEA. This CDR3 reads CSVEVPDSGAFF. DNA of the CDR3: TGCAGCGTTGAGGTCCCAGACAGCGGCGCTTTCTTT.

This clonotype was detected ten times or more. The V and J genes are TRBV7-9 and TRBJ1-2; D gene uncertain. Germline loops: CDR1 SEHNR, CDR2 FQNEAQ (reference sequence). The CDR3 covers 12 residues. The V end lost 1 base, the J end lost 8 bases, and 8 bases lay between the germline ends. The CDR3 sequence is CASSLGRKGYTF. Written as DNA, the CDR3 is TGTGCCAGCAGCTTAGGAAGAAAAGGCTACACCTTC.

The chain is built from TRBV9 and TRBJ2-7; TRBD1 matches at 9 bases. Germline V gene sequence: CDR1 SGDLS, CDR2 YYNGEE. V shed 3 bases and J 3 bases; nucleotides not matched to a gene: 4. The length of the CDR3 is 14 residues. Written as DNA, the CDR3 is TGTGCCAGCAGCGGAGGGGACAGGGTCTACGAGCAGTACTTC. Translating it yields CASSGGDRVYEQYF. The full variable domain, its missing parts supplied by reference TRBV9 and TRBJ2-7, is DSGVTQTPKHLITATGQRVTLRCSPRSGDLSVYWYQQSLDQGLQFLIQYYNGEERAKGNILERFSAQQFPDLHSELNLSSLELGDSALYFCASSGGDRVYEQYFGPGTRLTVT.